The 8 T cell receptor beta chains below come from one sample, sequenced in a study of blood T cell repertoires in COVID-19. Sequencing used immunoSEQ multiplex PCR; TCRdb keeps in-frame clones, though not all of them. The sample carries 40,000 to 60,000 clones, more than 85% recorded once. The sequenced material came from peripheral blood. All receptors derive from a man aged 55 to 70 with COVID-19, enrolled during active disease.

V and J are TRBV19 and TRBJ2-1; 7 bases line up with TRBD2. Trimming at V came to 0 bases and at J to 2 bases, leaving 4 bases not matched to a gene. The CDR3 is 16 amino acids. Germline V lookup: CDR1 LNHDA, CDR2 SQIVND (reference sequence). CDR3 coding DNA: TGTGCCAGTAGTATAGACAAAGCGGGGACCTACAATGAGCAGTTCTTC. Translation: CASSIDKAGTYNEQFF. Together with reference TRBV19 and TRBJ2-1, the CDR3 gives the full variable domain: DGGITQSPKYLFRKEGQNVTLSCEQNLNHDAMYWYRQDPGQGLRLIYYSQIVNDFQKGDIAEGYSVSREKKESFPLTVTSAQKNPTAFYLCASSIDKAGTYNEQFFGPGTRLTVL.

The gene calls are TRBV9 and TRBJ2-1; 7 bases align to TRBD2. The CDR3 spans 16 residues. The germline gives CDR1 SGDLS, CDR2 YYNGEE. V gave up 3 bases and J gave up 12 bases; unmatched junction bases: 18. CDR3 sequence: CASSAARVAGRSVQFF. The DNA for the CDR3 is TGTGCCAGCAGCGCCGCGAGGGTAGCGGGTCGTTCTGTGCAGTTCTTC.

CDR3 loop: CASQGGYEQYF. The CDR3, as DNA: TGTGCCAGCCAGGGCGGCTACGAGCAGTACTTC. The V gene is TRBV12-3 or TRBV12-4, the J gene TRBJ2-7; D possibly corresponds to TRBD1 (5 bases). CDR3 length equals 11 residues. V dropped 8 bases and J dropped 3 bases, with 8 bases sitting between them.

This clone has just a few counts. V and J are TRBV21-1 and TRBJ2-7; the D segment call TRBD2 is taken from the table without a DNA check. TRBV21-1 is given as a pseudogene. This CDR3 has 17 amino acids. The CDR3 nucleotides read TGTGCCAGCAGCAAAGCGCTTTGTAAAGGAGCTTGCTACGAGCAGTACTTC. Residues: CASSKALCKGACYEQYF.

The chain has TRBV5-5 and TRBJ1-2, with unresolved D. This CDR3 contains 16 residues. Trimming stripped 0 bases from V and 0 bases from J, with 12 bases between. Looked up from germline, CDR1 is SGHKS and CDR2 is YYEKEE (reference sequence). CDR3 sequence (DNA): TGTGCCAGCAGCTTGGTTAGAGGGCCCTCTAACTATGGCTACACCTTC. This sequence encodes CASSLVRGPSNYGYTF.

V is TRBV5-1 and J is TRBJ2-3, with D perhaps matching TRBD2 (5 bases). Germline V gene lookup returns CDR1 SGHRS and CDR2 YFSETQ. This CDR3 region has 16 residues. Trimming removed 4 bases at V and 1 base at J, with 16 bases between. CDR3 loop: CASSMSVVGGTDTQYF. The CDR3 DNA is TGCGCCAGCAGCATGTCGGTGGTCGGGGGCACAGATACGCAGTATTTT.

This chain joins TRBV9 and TRBJ1-2, with D maybe TRBD1 (6 bases). The CDR3 is made up of 15 amino acids. Deletions cut 0 bases from V and 5 bases from J, with 14 bases between. Germline-derived CDR1 and CDR2 are SGDLS and YYNGEE. CDR3 protein: CASSVAPGAEYGYTF. In DNA form, the CDR3 reads TGTGCCAGCAGCGTAGCCCCAGGGGCTGAATATGGCTACACCTTC.

This chain links TRBV25-1 with TRBJ2-7, with D maybe TRBD1 (5 bases). V lost 6 bases to trimming and J lost 8 bases, with 11 bases between them. The CDR3 totals 11 residues. Germline values: CDR1 MGHDK, CDR2 SYGVNS. CDR3 sequence: CASSLQAQQYF. The CDR3 region has the DNA TGTGCCAGCAGCCTACAGGCCCAGCAGTACTTC.